Sequencing of this TCR beta chain was carried out in a study of blood T cell repertoires in COVID-19. Looking at the study overall: From T cells, B-cell-depleted T cells, or PBMCs came the material, which was cDNA or gDNA.

There are 15 residues in the CDR3. The trim removed 0 bases at V and 4 bases at J, leaving 2 bases unmatched. CDR1 and CDR2 from the germline V gene are ENHRY and SYGVKD. Original handling: The assay estimated nucleated cells by amplifying reference gene primers. The method was immunoSEQ multiplex PCR; TCRdb's version includes in-frame clones alone and lacks a portion of them. Clone size and V and J calls were adopted from that table, with D and trimming inferred from the DNA. The profile shows about 150,000 clones, about 90% of them singletons. The J gene is TRBJ2-4, the V gene TRBV10-3; 8 bases line up with TRBD1. The specimen sequenced was peripheral blood. The TCR was taken from a woman between 55 and 75 years old with active or convalescent COVID-19. The CDR3 nucleotides are TGTGCCATCAGTGAGTCTACAGGGGGGAAAAACATTCAGTACTTC. Translated, it gives CAISESTGGKNIQYF.